This is a list of T cell receptor beta chains from one sample in a study of CD8 T cells in Susac syndrome. TCRdb reanalysed the immunoSEQ multiplex PCR reads using MiXCR and keeps one entry per CDR3 protein. The sample records 100,000 to 150,000 distinct CDR3 sequences, about 95% being singletons. Source material: CD8+ T cells from PBMCs. The receptor source for this set is a human donor with Susac syndrome. Both conserved end residues are part of each CDR3. Fields, in order: clone size, J gene, V gene, D gene, CDR3 DNA, CDR3 protein. A D gene is named only where the DNA matches it firmly. Clone size is stated in some rows and not others, as once, few, many or a class when expanded.

>.|TRBJ1-1|TRBV20-1|.
TGCAGTGCTAGGGGGGCCCGGGGGGACACTGAAGCTTTCTTT
CSARGARGDTEAFF
>.|TRBJ1-3|TRBV25-1|.
TGTGCCAGCAGTGAATTACACGACTCTGGAAACACCATATATTTT
CASSELHDSGNTIYF
>.|TRBJ2-1|TRBV19|TRBD2
TGTGCCAGTAGTATCCTCTTGCGAAAGCCGGGACTAGCCTACAATGAGCAGTTCTTC
CASSILLRKPGLAYNEQFF
>.|TRBJ2-1|TRBV5-1|.
TGCGCCAGCAGCTTGGGTCCCCTTGAGCAGTTCTTC
CASSLGPLEQFF
>once|TRBJ2-5|TRBV4-1|TRBD2
TGCGCCAGCAGCCAAGGCGGGGGGGCGGCACAAGAGACCCAGTACTTC
CASSQGGGAAQETQYF
>.|TRBJ1-4|TRBV19|.
TGTGCCAGTAGTATGCGTCAGCTCGAAGAAAAACTGTTTTTT
CASSMRQLEEKLFF
>.|TRBJ2-4|TRBV4-3|.
TGCGCCAGCAGCCCGGACGAGGGCGCGGACATTCAGTACTTC
CASSPDEGADIQYF
>.|TRBJ1-4|TRBV12-3/TRBV12-4|.
TGTGCCAGCACTGCCGAGACTTACAATGAAAAACTGTTTTTT
CASTAETYNEKLFF
>.|TRBJ2-7|TRBV4-3|.
TGCGCCAGCAGCCAAGCAGGGGAAGAGCAGTACTTC
CASSQAGEEQYF
>.|TRBJ1-2|TRBV12-3/TRBV12-4|TRBD1
TGTGCCAGCAGCTACGAGGTACAGGGGACTTACTATGGCTACACCTTC
CASSYEVQGTYYGYTF
>few|TRBJ2-7|TRBV27|TRBD1
TGTGCCAGCAGCCCCGGGACAGGGCTAGGAGAGCAGTACTTC
CASSPGTGLGEQYF
>.|TRBJ1-2|TRBV30|.
TGTGCCTGGAGCCCCGCAATAGACTATGGCTACACCTTC
CAWSPAIDYGYTF
>.|TRBJ2-3|TRBV5-1|.
TGCGCCAGCAGCTTGCTGCTACATTTTGTCACAGATACGCAGTATTTT
CASSLLLHFVTDTQYF
>.|TRBJ2-1|TRBV20-1|TRBD2
TGCAGTGCTAGGACCCCTTTTGGCGCGGGGGGCCATAAGTTCTCCTACAATGAGCAGTTCTTC
CSARTPFGAGGHKFSYNEQFF
>.|TRBJ2-6|TRBV6-1|TRBD2
TGTGCCAGCACCCGGTGGGAGGGCTCCGGGGCCAACGTCCTGACTTTC
CASTRWEGSGANVLTF
>.|TRBJ2-3|TRBV7-9|.
TGTGCCAGCAGCTGGACCAGCACAGATACGCAGTATTTT
CASSWTSTDTQYF
>.|TRBJ2-7|TRBV15|.
TGTGCCACCAGCAAAAGAGGTCAGCTCGCTTACGAGCAGTACTTC
CATSKRGQLAYEQYF
>.|TRBJ2-7|TRBV18|.
TGTGCCAGCTCACTTACCGGGCCCAACCTTCCCTACGAGCAGTACTTC
CASSLTGPNLPYEQYF
>.|TRBJ2-7|TRBV5-8|.
TGTGCCAGCAGCTTGTATTACGAGCAGTACTTC
CASSLYYEQYF
>.|TRBJ2-7|TRBV20-1|.
TGCAGTGCTAGCGGCGTCTACGAGCAGTACTTC
CSASGVYEQYF
>.|TRBJ2-7|TRBV7-2|.
TGTGCCAGCAGCTATCCAAGAGAACAGGCGTACGAGCAGTACTTC
CASSYPREQAYEQYF
>.|TRBJ1-3|TRBV11-2|.
TGTGCCAGCAGCACCAGGGACCGGAGCTCTGGAAACACCATATATTTT
CASSTRDRSSGNTIYF
>.|TRBJ1-5|TRBV6-1|TRBD1
TGTGCCAGCAGTGAACCGGGACAGGGATACCAGCCCCAGCATTTT
CASSEPGQGYQPQHF
>.|TRBJ2-5|TRBV15|TRBD1
TGTGCCACCAGCAGAGCAGGGGCGACTACAGGGGGGCAAGAGACCCAGTACTTC
CATSRAGATTGGQETQYF
>.|TRBJ1-5|TRBV3-1|.
TGTGCCAGCAGCCAAGAGCCCAGGGGATATAGCAATCAGCCCCAGCATTTT
CASSQEPRGYSNQPQHF
>few|TRBJ2-7|TRBV5-6|TRBD1
TGTGCCAGCAGCTGGGGGACAGGCTCCTACGAGCAGTACTTC
CASSWGTGSYEQYF
>.|TRBJ2-7|TRBV5-6|.
TGTGCCAGCAGCTCCGCGGGGGCCGGGGTTTACGAGCAGTACTTC
CASSSAGAGVYEQYF